This T cell receptor beta chain was observed in a study of shared clonotypes between healthy human individuals. Points from the study as a whole: Non-shared clonotypes showed lower generation probabilities than clonotypes common to all four donors. Naive CD4 clonotypes were shared across a handful of donors at around 5.4%.

This CDR3 has 17 amino acids. V gave up 1 base and J gave up 3 bases; unmatched junction bases: 5. Germline V lookup: CDR1 MNHEY, CDR2 SMNVEV (reference sequence). The assay ran at deep level. Splitting of each subset's genomic DNA was done evenly across several immunoSEQ plates. This table comes from immunoSEQ multiplex PCR, and its TCRdb copy is limited to in-frame clones, with some not included. The sample has roughly 1,500,000 clones; about 98% are singletons. Points on this clone: The antigen is undetermined.

Input material: naive CD4+ T cells sorted from blood. Subset indicated: CD45RA+ positively selected. The genes are TRBV27 and TRBJ2-1, with 11 bases identical to TRBD2. The sequence derives from a man under 40 in good health. This chain's CDR3 is CASSLFASGRNYNEQFF. CDR3 sequence (DNA): TGTGCCAGCAGTTTATTCGCTAGCGGGAGGAACTACAATGAGCAGTTCTTC.